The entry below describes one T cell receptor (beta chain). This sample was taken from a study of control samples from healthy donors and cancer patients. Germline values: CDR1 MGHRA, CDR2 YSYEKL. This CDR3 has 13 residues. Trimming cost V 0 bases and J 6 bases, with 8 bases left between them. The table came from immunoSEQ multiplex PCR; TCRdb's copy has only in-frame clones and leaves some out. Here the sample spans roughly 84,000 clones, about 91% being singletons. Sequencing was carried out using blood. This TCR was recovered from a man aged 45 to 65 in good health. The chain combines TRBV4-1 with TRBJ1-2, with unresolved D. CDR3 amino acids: CASSQDLHNGYTF. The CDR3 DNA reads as TGCGCCAGCAGCCAAGATTTGCATAATGGCTACACCTTC.